The 29 T cell receptor beta chains in this list originate from one sample, sequenced in a study of blood T cell repertoires in COVID-19. Libraries were prepared by immunoSEQ multiplex PCR; TCRdb keeps only in-frame clonotypes and omits some of them. The table shows some 360,000 clones, with roughly 87% occurring only once. The sample consisted of peripheral blood. The receptors come from an older woman with COVID-19, enrolled during active disease.

This rearrangement joins TRBV2 to TRBJ2-5; 10 bases are a match to TRBD2. The germline CDR1 and CDR2 sequences are SNHLY and FYNNEI. With 3 bases clipped from V and 5 bases from J, the junction kept 9 bases outside the gene matches. The CDR3 contains 16 residues. In nucleotides, the CDR3 is TGTGCCAGCAGTGACTGGCTAGCGGGGGCCAGGGAGACCCAGTACTTC. Its translation: CASSDWLAGARETQYF. Combining the CDR3 with reference TRBV2 and TRBJ2-5 gives the whole variable domain EPEVTQTPSHQVTQMGQEVILRCVPISNHLYFYWYRQILGQKVEFLVSFYNNEISEKSEIFDDQFSVERPDGSNFTLKIRSTKLEDSAMYFCASSDWLAGARETQYFGPGTRLLVL.

The chain uses TRBV7-2 and TRBJ1-2; a possible D gene is TRBD1 (5 bases). Trimming pared 10 bases from V and 0 bases from J, leaving 12 bases between. Germline V lookup: CDR1 SGHTA, CDR2 FQGNSA. The CDR3 totals 13 residues. The CDR3 region is CATKGYTNYGYTF. The CDR3 DNA reads TGTGCCACCAAGGGGTATACTAACTATGGCTACACCTTC.

The chain is built from TRBV6-5 and TRBJ1-1; the match to TRBD1 covers 7 bases. J gave up 8 bases and V 5 bases, and 5 bases lay outside the gene matches. CDR1 and CDR2 (germline): MNHEY, SVGAGI. CDR3 length equals 12 residues. As DNA, the CDR3 is TGTGCCAGCAGTCCTCGACAGGGCGAAGCTTTCTTT. Residues: CASSPRQGEAFF.

The rearrangement joins TRBV30 to TRBJ1-2; D may be TRBD1 (6 bases). The CDR3 is 13 residues long. Germline V gene sequence: CDR1 GTSNPN, CDR2 SVGIG (reference sequence). Between the trimmed V and J ends, which lost 3 bases and 7 bases, there was a span of 15 bases. The CDR3 is CAWSEGEWSGYTF. In DNA form, the CDR3 reads TGTGCCTGGAGCGAGGGGGAATGGAGTGGCTACACCTTC.

This clone occurred a few times. The rearrangement uses TRBV6-2 or TRBV6-3 and TRBJ2-3; TRBD2 might be the D (5 bases). Germline lookup yields CDR1 MNHEY and CDR2 SVGEGT. This CDR3 has 14 amino acids. Deletions cut 3 bases from V and 4 bases from J, with 11 bases between. DNA of the CDR3: TGTGCCAGCAGTTATATCCTAGCTTCAGATACGCAGTATTTT. Protein sequence: CASSYILASDTQYF.

This clone was seen once. The V gene is TRBV15, the J gene TRBJ1-2; D unresolved. CDR1 and CDR2 (germline): LNHNV, YYDKDF (reference sequence). Trimming stripped 1 base from V and 7 bases from J, with 13 bases between. The CDR3 length is 14 residues. CDR3 residues: CATSRGRSFFGYTF. The CDR3 DNA reads as TGTGCCACCAGCAGAGGCAGATCCTTCTTTGGCTACACCTTC.

The chain carries TRBV2 and TRBJ1-5; D not resolved. Germline assignment: CDR1 SNHLY and CDR2 FYNNEI. The CDR3 extends over 15 amino acids. Trimming stripped 7 bases from V and 2 bases from J, with 15 bases between. CDR3 sequence: CASKNTGSGNQPQHF. CDR3 DNA: TGTGCCAGCAAAAACACGGGTTCGGGCAATCAGCCCCAGCATTTT.

The chain uses TRBV5-4 and TRBJ2-3; D is undetermined. V lost 0 bases and J 3 bases, leaving 8 bases between the germline ends. CDR1 SGHNT and CDR2 YYREEE come from the germline V gene (reference sequence). This CDR3 is built from 14 residues. The CDR3 DNA follows: TGTGCCAGCAGCTTGGTAACTGAGACAGATACGCAGTATTTT. This sequence encodes CASSLVTETDTQYF.

The chain uses TRBV6-5 and TRBJ1-4; D is possibly TRBD1 (5 bases). The germline V gene has CDR1 MNHEY and CDR2 SVGAGI. The V and J ends lost 11 bases and 12 bases respectively, with 16 bases between them. This CDR3 comprises 11 residues. The CDR3 bases are TGTGCCTCCTCCCCGGGGGGGGAACTGTTTTTT. Amino acid sequence: CASSPGGELFF.

The rearrangement links TRBV25-1 to TRBJ1-2; D perhaps matches TRBD1 (6 bases). V gave up 3 bases and J gave up 3 bases, with 11 bases separating them. Germline-derived CDR1 and CDR2 are MGHDK and SYGVNS. The CDR3 contains 14 residues. The CDR3 DNA reads as TGTGCCAGCAGTGATAGGGGGGGATACTATGGCTACACCTTC. As protein: CASSDRGGYYGYTF.

The gene calls are TRBV9 and TRBJ1-2, with D unresolved. The CDR3 is 16 residues long. V dropped 1 base and J dropped 2 bases, with 15 bases sitting between them. CDR1 and CDR2 from the germline V gene are SGDLS and YYNGEE. CDR3 protein: CASSVTWSSPNYGYTF. Here the CDR3 DNA reads TGTGCCAGCAGCGTAACGTGGAGTTCCCCAAACTATGGCTACACCTTC. Drawing the rest from reference TRBV9 and TRBJ1-2, the complete variable domain is DSGVTQTPKHLITATGQRVTLRCSPRSGDLSVYWYQQSLDQGLQFLIQYYNGEERAKGNILERFSAQQFPDLHSELNLSSLELGDSALYFCASSVTWSSPNYGYTFGSGTRLTVV.

The table lists this clone with a count of one. The gene calls are TRBV7-9 and TRBJ1-1, with 7 nucleotides matching TRBD1. Germline CDR1 SEHNR, CDR2 FQNEAQ (reference sequence). This CDR3 contains 16 residues. Trimming at V came to 1 base and at J to 7 bases, leaving 12 bases not matched to a gene. The CDR3 region is CASSLVVDREDFEAFF. The CDR3 DNA reads TGTGCCAGCAGCTTAGTGGTCGACAGGGAAGATTTTGAAGCTTTCTTT.

V usage is TRBV19 and J usage is TRBJ1-1; weak D call: TRBD1 (6 bases). This CDR3 spans 17 amino acids. CDR1 and CDR2 (germline): LNHDA, SQIVND (reference sequence). V lost 5 bases and J lost 0, with 19 bases in between. The CDR3 reads CASSPRRAWDMNTEAFF. The CDR3 nucleotides are TGTGCCAGTAGTCCGCGACGGGCCTGGGACATGAACACTGAAGCTTTCTTT.

The chain uses TRBV14 and TRBJ1-4; D possibly corresponds to TRBD1 (5 bases). The CDR3 runs to 15 residues. CDR1 and CDR2 (germline): SGHDN, FVKESK. V lost 1 base to trimming and J lost 10 bases, with 16 bases between them. The CDR3: CASSQVVVGPGKLFF. CDR3 nucleotides: TGTGCCAGCAGCCAAGTTGTTGTGGGGCCGGGAAAACTGTTTTTT.

The rearrangement uses TRBV15 and TRBJ2-7; D perhaps matches TRBD1 (6 bases). The CDR3 contains 14 residues. Germline V gene lookup returns CDR1 LNHNV and CDR2 YYDKDF (reference sequence). The V gene lost 1 base and the J gene lost 3 bases, with 10 bases spanning the gap. The CDR3 region is CATSRGTELYEQYF. CDR3 coding DNA: TGTGCCACCAGCAGAGGGACAGAACTCTACGAGCAGTACTTC.

The chain couples TRBV2 to TRBJ2-1; 11 nucleotides align to TRBD2. Germline V lookup: CDR1 SNHLY, CDR2 FYNNEI. This CDR3 is 15 amino acids long. The ends lost 6 bases at V and 9 bases at J; junction bases unmatched: 10. The chain's CDR3 is CASRLIAGGQVEQFF. The CDR3 DNA reads as TGTGCCAGCAGGTTGATAGCGGGGGGGCAGGTTGAGCAGTTCTTC.

Here the CDR3 DNA reads TGTGCCAGCAGCTTTTATTCCACTGAAGCTTTCTTT. Protein product: CASSFYSTEAFF. V gene TRBV7-2 combines with J gene TRBJ1-1; D unclear. Germline V CDR1 and CDR2: SGHTA, FQGNSA. CDR3 length equals 12 residues. Trimming stripped 3 bases from V and 4 bases from J, with 6 bases between.

The chain recombines TRBV18 with TRBJ1-5; 7 bases match TRBD1. This CDR3 region has 16 residues. Germline loops: CDR1 KGHSH, CDR2 LQKENI. Unmatched junction bases numbered 11, after V lost 2 bases and J lost 7 bases. The CDR3 is CASSPSVQGVEQPQHF. The CDR3 bases are TGTGCCAGCTCACCATCTGTTCAGGGGGTTGAGCAGCCCCAGCATTTT.

CDR3 in DNA: TGTGCCAGCAGCAAAAGAAGGCTGGGCAGGGGAATCGGCGCGTCTGGAAACACCATATATTTT. Its protein product is CASSKRRLGRGIGASGNTIYF. The chain combines TRBV21-1 with TRBJ1-3; the table gives TRBD1 as D, unverified against the DNA. TRBV21-1 is recorded as a pseudogene. CDR3 length: 21 residues.

As for this clone: The identical CDR3 is also encoded by other nucleotide sequences in the sample. The chain links TRBV19 to TRBJ1-1, with unresolved D. Germline CDR1 is LNHDA and CDR2 is SQIVND (reference sequence). CDR3 length: 12 residues. V gave up 4 bases and J gave up 1 base, with 4 bases separating them. CDR3 DNA sequence: TGTGCCAGTAGTAGGAGGAACACTGAAGCTTTCTTT. Translation: CASSRRNTEAFF.

Details on this clone: The sample holds other DNA sequences that translate to the same CDR3. V is TRBV5-1 and J is TRBJ1-5; unclear D gene. The CDR3 has 13 residues. Per the germline V gene, CDR1 is SGHRS and CDR2 is YFSETQ. Deletions cut 4 bases from V and 0 bases from J, with 5 bases between. The CDR3 DNA follows: TGCGCCAGCAGCAGAGATAGCAATCAGCCCCAGCATTTT. It yields the protein CASSRDSNQPQHF.

This rearrangement joins TRBV4-1 to TRBJ2-7; D gene unclear. The CDR3 has 13 residues. With 1 base removed from V and 2 bases from J, the gap between germline ends came to 6 bases. Germline CDR1 is MGHRA and CDR2 is YSYEKL. For the CDR3, the DNA is TGCGCCAGCAGCCAAGCACTGCCCTACGAGCAGTACTTC. Translated, it gives CASSQALPYEQYF.

This chain joins TRBV5-4 and TRBJ1-2, with a possible D match to TRBD1 (6 bases). V lost 3 bases and J 12 bases, leaving 24 bases between the germline ends. The CDR3 totals 15 residues. Germline CDR1 SGHNT, CDR2 YYREEE (reference sequence). The CDR3 loop reads CASSSATGAFQPHTF. The CDR3 DNA sequence: TGTGCCAGCAGCTCCGCGACAGGAGCTTTTCAACCTCACACCTTC. The full variable domain, in which reference TRBV5-4 and TRBJ1-2 provide the parts outside the CDR3, is ETGVTQSPTHLIKTRGQQVTLRCSSQSGHNTVSWYQQALGQGPQFIFQYYREEENGRGNFPPRFSGLQFPNYSSELNVNALELDDSALYLCASSSATGAFQPHTFGSGTRLTVV.

V is TRBV30 and J is TRBJ2-1; TRBD2 matches 7 bases. The CDR3 has 11 amino acids. The germline V gene has CDR1 GTSNPN and CDR2 SVGIG (reference sequence). The V and J ends lost 7 bases and 9 bases, in that order; junction bases with no gene match: 6. In DNA form, the CDR3 reads TGTGCCTATTCGGGGGGTCCTGAGCAGTTCTTC. It specifies CAYSGGPEQFF.

The J gene is TRBJ1-2, the V gene TRBV5-1, with 7 bases aligning to TRBD1. The germline gives CDR1 SGHRS, CDR2 YFSETQ. This CDR3 has 14 residues. Trimming cost V 1 base and J 8 bases; bases outside gene matches: 8. For the CDR3, the DNA is TGCGCCAGCAGCTTGAGTACAGGGGATGGGGGCTACACCTTC. Its protein product is CASSLSTGDGGYTF.

The rearrangement uses TRBV21-1 and TRBJ2-3; the table calls TRBD1, which could not be checked here. TRBV21-1 corresponds to a pseudogene. The CDR3 has 15 amino acids. DNA of the CDR3: TGTGCCAGCAGCGTACAGGGGGCGGCTGGAGATACGCAGTATTTT. It yields the protein CASSVQGAAGDTQYF.

The chain couples TRBV6-6 to TRBJ2-7, with a tentative D call TRBD1 (5 bases). The CDR3 sequence is 14 residues long. Between the trimmed V and J ends, which lost 2 bases and 3 bases, there was a span of 11 bases. Germline V gene lookup returns CDR1 MNHNY and CDR2 SVGAGI (reference sequence). The CDR3 region is CASSYPDTLYEQYF. CDR3 coding DNA: TGTGCCAGCAGTTACCCGGACACCCTCTACGAGCAGTACTTC.

This chain uses TRBV12-3 or TRBV12-4 with TRBJ1-1; D is possibly TRBD1 (5 bases). V lost 2 bases and J 7 bases, leaving 11 bases between the germline ends. This CDR3 has 13 amino acids. The CDR3 sequence is CASSLFGGSEAFF. The DNA for the CDR3 is TGTGCCAGCAGTTTATTCGGGGGGAGTGAAGCTTTCTTT.

The chain employs TRBV5-1 and TRBJ2-7; maybe TRBD2 (6 bases). The germline V gene has CDR1 SGHRS and CDR2 YFSETQ. V lost 0 bases, J lost 6 bases, and 13 bases lay in between. This CDR3 contains 14 residues. In DNA form, the CDR3 reads TGCGCCAGCAGCTTGGCCGCGGGGATCGGCGAGCAGTACTTC. Its protein product is CASSLAAGIGEQYF. The whole variable domain, filled in from reference TRBV5-1 and TRBJ2-7, reads KAGVTQTPRYLIKTRGQQVTLSCSPISGHRSVSWYQQTPGQGLQFLFEYFSETQRNKGNFPGRFSGRQFSNSRSEMNVSTLELGDSALYLCASSLAAGIGEQYFGPGTRLTVT.